This TCR beta chain was recovered during a study of T cells after posttransplantation cyclophosphamide. Study findings and constraints: Donor-recipient repertoire similarity was low at 1-2 months, rising over year one. Tissue-infiltrating T cells from skin or gut overlapped little with blood T cells.

On the day of bone marrow donation, the related graft donor provided peripheral blood. J lost 1 base, V lost 5 bases, and 8 bases had no gene match. CDR3 length equals 15 residues. The germline V gene has CDR1 MDHEN and CDR2 SYDVKM. For this clone: Its matching antigen is unknown.

Profiling relied on immunoSEQ multiplex PCR, and the TCRdb table lists in-frame clones only, not all of them. The sample has 5,500 to 7,500 clones, 95% to 98% seen once. The sequenced sample consisted of memory CD4+ T cells sorted from PBMCs. The origin of this receptor is a middle-aged man in good health, CMV-negative, and a related stem cell transplant donor. V gene TRBV28 combines with J gene TRBJ2-7; TRBD2 matches at 7 bases. For the CDR3, the DNA is TGTGCCAGCAGTCCCGGCGGGAGTGTTTCCTACGAGCAGTACTTC. Protein product: CASSPGGSVSYEQYF. Supplemented by reference TRBV28 and TRBJ2-7, the full variable domain reads DVKVTQSSRYLVKRTGEKVFLECVQDMDHENMFWYRQDPGLGLRLIYFSYDVKMKEKGDIPEGYSVSREKKERFSLILESASTNQTSMYLCASSPGGSVSYEQYFGPGTRLTVT.